These 10 T cell receptor beta chains originate from one sample sequenced in a study of blood T cell repertoires in COVID-19. Assay: immunoSEQ multiplex PCR; the TCRdb copy retains only in-frame clones and omits some. The sample has about 260,000 clones; under 95% are singletons. Sequenced material: PBMCs or T cells enriched from blood (not recorded which). These receptors all stem from a middle-aged man who had been exposed to COVID-19.

J is TRBJ2-7 and V is TRBV18; 8 bases align to TRBD1. The CDR3 has 14 residues. J was trimmed by 4 bases and V by 6 bases; bases with no gene match: 8. The V gene's germline CDR1 is KGHSH and CDR2 LQKENI. This CDR3 reads CASSQQTGGYEQYF. The CDR3 nucleotides are TGTGCCAGCTCCCAGCAAACAGGGGGTTACGAGCAGTACTTC.

Of note for this clone: Other DNA sequences in this sample translate to the same CDR3. This sequence joins TRBV28 and TRBJ1-1, with D unclear. The CDR3 is made up of 11 amino acids. Germline assignment: CDR1 MDHEN and CDR2 SYDVKM. V lost 3 bases to trimming and J lost 8 bases, with 7 bases between them. CDR3 in amino acids: CASSFLSEAFF. CDR3 bases: TGTGCCAGCAGTTTTTTGTCGGAAGCTTTCTTT.

The chain couples TRBV15 to TRBJ1-4, with TRBD1 matching over 8 bases. The CDR3 sequence is 15 residues long. Trimming at V came to 5 bases and at J to 13 bases, leaving 15 bases not matched to a gene. Per the germline V gene, CDR1 is LNHNV and CDR2 is YYDKDF (reference sequence). CDR3 DNA: TGTGCCACCAGCCATGCCTCAGGGGGCGCTTGGGGACTGTTTTTT. Its protein product is CATSHASGGAWGLFF.

The chain is built from TRBV15 and TRBJ1-1; a possible D gene is TRBD1 (6 bases). CDR3 length: 14 amino acids. Germline CDR1 and CDR2: LNHNV and YYDKDF (reference sequence). The V gene lost 1 base and the J gene lost 7 bases, with 13 bases spanning the gap. The CDR3 spells CATSRVGGIGEAFF. The CDR3 DNA reads as TGTGCCACCAGCAGAGTAGGGGGTATCGGTGAAGCTTTCTTT.

The rearrangement links TRBV2 to TRBJ1-2, with 8 bases that match TRBD1. V lost 9 bases, J lost 4 bases, and 7 bases stayed unmatched. From germline, CDR1 is SNHLY and CDR2 FYNNEI. The CDR3 contains 13 residues. CDR3 coding DNA: TGTGCCAGTCCCAGGGGGCAGGCCTATGGCTACACCTTC. Amino acid sequence: CASPRGQAYGYTF. The full variable domain, rest sourced from reference TRBV2 and TRBJ1-2, is EPEVTQTPSHQVTQMGQEVILRCVPISNHLYFYWYRQILGQKVEFLVSFYNNEISEKSEIFDDQFSVERPDGSNFTLKIRSTKLEDSAMYFCASPRGQAYGYTFGSGTRLTVV.

The rearrangement joins TRBV2 to TRBJ2-2; 8 bases align to TRBD1. Trimming took 6 bases from V and 2 from J; bases not matched to a gene: 8. The CDR3 contains 16 residues. Germline V gene lookup returns CDR1 SNHLY and CDR2 FYNNEI. CDR3 sequence: CASSDGTGRNTGELFF. The CDR3 DNA reads as TGTGCCAGCAGCGACGGGACAGGCCGTAACACCGGGGAGCTGTTTTTT.

V and J are TRBV6-5 and TRBJ2-1, with D possibly matching TRBD1 (7 bases). V was trimmed by 6 bases and J by 6 bases, leaving 18 bases between them. The CDR3 is 15 amino acids. Germline CDR1 and CDR2: MNHEY and SVGAGI. CDR3 amino acids: CASRPPGGPSNEQFF. The CDR3 bases are TGTGCCAGCAGACCCCCAGGGGGGCCCTCCAATGAGCAGTTCTTC.

This clone appeared once. The rearrangement uses TRBV12-3 or TRBV12-4 and TRBJ2-2; maybe TRBD1 (6 bases). With 2 bases removed from V and 6 bases from J, the gap between germline ends came to 7 bases. The CDR3 spans 13 residues. In nucleotides, the CDR3 is TGTGCCAGCAGTTTACAGGGGTCCGGGGAGCTGTTTTTT. It codes for CASSLQGSGELFF.

The rearrangement uses TRBV18 and TRBJ1-1; D remains unclear. CDR1 KGHSH and CDR2 LQKENI come from the germline V gene. Trimming took 4 bases from V and 7 from J, leaving 22 bases between them. The CDR3 runs 16 residues. The CDR3 reads CASSLDPERGKGEAFF. In nucleotides, the CDR3 is TGTGCCAGCTCACTTGACCCCGAGCGAGGGAAGGGTGAAGCTTTCTTT.

The V gene is TRBV9, the J gene TRBJ2-2, with TRBD2 identical over 15 bases. The ends lost 3 bases at V and 6 bases at J; junction bases unmatched: 3. The CDR3 length is 16 residues. Germline V CDR1 and CDR2: SGDLS, YYNGEE. CDR3 in DNA: TGTGCCAGCAGCGCAGGACTAGCGGGAGGGGCCGGGGAGCTGTTTTTT. It translates to CASSAGLAGGAGELFF.